Given below is one T cell receptor beta chain in context. The antigen it recognizes is unknown. No qualities accompany the bases; no much larger clone lies one base away. The data were obtained in a study of blood T cells in healthy people across ages (dated by TCRdb to the mid-2010s). Regarding the complete study: In model experiments, template switching captured roughly one uniquely barcoded TCR beta cDNA molecule for every two T cells. Four age groups were formed from the donors: young (average about 15 years), middle-aged (less than 40), aged (around 62) and long-lived (roughly 88). To track age-related changes in TCR beta repertoire diversity, the study relied on deep sequencing normalized with unique cDNA molecular identifiers. The study analyzed two additional independent replicas of 1 million unique cDNA reads from the same blood draw for two donors, one aged 18 to 29 and one aged 80 or older. To avoid experimental bias, donors of different ages were randomly spread across the sequencing lanes. What the authors observed across the whole study: Compared with the aged group, the long-lived group had more naive CD4+ T cells, fewer expanded clones and increased TCR diversity, a pattern suggesting age selection. Conclusive comparison of naive and antigen-experienced compartments was prevented by the profiling of bulk unsorted PBMCs. As age increased, observed TCR beta diversity per million T cells dropped in a roughly linear way, and a significant reduction was already evident by age around 41. Observed TCR beta diversity correlated strongly with the percentage of naive T cells measured by flow cytometry. Because donor CMV infection status was unknown, age-related changes in expanded clonotypes were potentially confounded. Estimates of total diversity from one million sequenced T cells were regarded as lower bounds and underestimates.

The donors were 40 or so Caucasian individuals from Russia, aged 6 to 90 years, who were systemically healthy. Each donor gave ten milliliters of peripheral blood, collected into EDTA-treated Vacutainer tubes. Ficoll-Paque density-gradient centrifugation was used to isolate PBMCs, with at least 6 million per sample. Total RNA, at least 6 micrograms per sample, was extracted from PBMCs with Trizol reagent. Naive CD45RAhigh/CD27high T cell percentages were measured by flow cytometry on a PBMC aliquot from every donor. The method behind the library was 5' RACE. A second PCR of about 6 to 12 cycles was run with a J-beta primer mix and a sample-barcoded 5' primer. A unique molecular identifier was introduced onto each TCR beta cDNA molecule by a template-switch 5' adaptor carrying 12 random nucleotides. Each sample yielded at least 2.5 million CDR3-containing paired-end reads. First-strand cDNA was synthesized from all RNA with the Mint cDNA synthesis kit, primed by a TRBC-specific oligonucleotide. After uracil-DNA glycosylase treatment, a first 18-cycle PCR used universal primers M1SS and BC2_uni_R on all cDNA. The published analysis was carried out like this. For normalization, 1 million high-quality reads, each with a distinct molecular identifier, were randomly selected from each sample. Instead of being binned into consensus sequences, reads that shared molecular identifiers were thrown out. MiTCR, with a Q25 quality threshold and the strictest error-elimination algorithm, was used for CDR3 identification, clonotype clustering and error correction. A nonparametric unseen species model with Euler transformation was used to estimate a lower bound on total TCR beta diversity. TCRdb reprocessed the public reads (quality trimming at Q25 with fastp, clone calling with MiXCR) and kept in-frame beta chains. Identical CDR3 protein sequences are pooled into one entry, listed with their most common genes and DNA. TCRdb's processing, not the authors' own work, is the source of the V and J calls. Here the sample has 1.8 million or so distinct CDR3 sequences; more than 35% occur a single time. Roughly 24% of the sample rests with the top ten.

The CDR3 sequence holds 12 residues, the cysteine and phenylalanine included. Only the CDR3 region is kept as DNA, spanning 36 bases read in frame from base 1. V and J lose 4 bases and 7 bases, and a span of 10 bases separates them. From the germline V gene, CDR1 is SGHTA and CDR2 is FQGNSA. This TCR was recovered from a human donor in good health. The chain uses TRBV7-2 and TRBJ2-5, with the identity of the D gene unclear. Input material: blood. The CDR3 region has the sequence CASSSIVGTQYF. The DNA sequence follows: TGTGCCAGCAGCTCCATCGTAGGGACCCAGTACTTC. With the rest looked up from the reference TRBV7-2 and TRBJ2-5 genes rather than sequenced, the full variable domain is GAGVSQSPSNKVTEKGKDVELRCDPISGHTALYWYRQSLGQGLEFLIYFQGNSAPDKSGLPSDRFSAERTGGSVSTLTIQRTQQEDSAVYLCASSSIVGTQYFGPGTRLLVL.